These 8 T cell receptor beta chains were all obtained from the same sample, sequenced in a study of blood T cell repertoires in COVID-19. Assay used: immunoSEQ multiplex PCR; TCRdb lists only in-frame clones, some missing. The sample lists just under 65,000 clones, approximately 86% occurring once. The sequenced sample was peripheral blood. All receptors come from a man in his forties with acute or convalescent COVID-19.

The genes are TRBV30 and TRBJ2-5; D is unclear. The CDR3 consists of 13 residues. V was cut by 0 bases and J by 4 bases, with 9 bases left in between. Germline loops: CDR1 GTSNPN, CDR2 SVGIG (reference sequence). This chain's CDR3 is CAWSVISGETQYF. CDR3 nucleotides: TGTGCCTGGAGTGTAATTAGTGGAGAGACCCAGTACTTC.

The chain has TRBV5-5 and TRBJ1-2, with TRBD1 matching 7 bases. Unmatched junction bases numbered 8, after V lost 4 bases and J lost 8 bases. Germline V gives CDR1 SGHKS, CDR2 YYEKEE (reference sequence). This CDR3 comprises 13 residues. CDR3: CASSQGGLLGYTF. The CDR3 DNA sequence: TGTGCCAGCAGCCAGGGGGGCCTCCTAGGCTACACCTTC.

The chain links TRBV7-8 to TRBJ2-5, with TRBD2 as a possible D gene (6 bases). This CDR3 comprises 15 residues. Germline loops: CDR1 SGHVS, CDR2 FQNEAQ. Trimming removed 4 bases at V and 5 bases at J, with 17 bases between. The CDR3 coding sequence is TGTGCCAGCAGCTCCCTCAAGGGAGGAGGGGAGACCCAGTACTTC. Amino acid sequence: CASSSLKGGGETQYF.

The chain is built from TRBV5-1 and TRBJ2-2; D not resolved. Germline CDR1 reads SGHRS; CDR2 reads YFSETQ. Trimming left V 3 bases short and J 6 bases short, with 18 bases between. The CDR3 totals 16 residues. CDR3 sequence: CASSSRVSELAGELFF. In nucleotides, the CDR3 is TGCGCCAGCAGCTCCCGCGTTTCCGAGTTGGCCGGGGAGCTGTTTTTT.

The chain links TRBV12-5 to TRBJ1-2; 9 bases fit TRBD1. The CDR3 sequence is 16 residues long. Trimming cost V 1 base and J 2 bases; bases outside gene matches: 5. CDR1 and CDR2 (germline): LGHNT, FRNRAP. The CDR3 DNA reads TGTGCTAGTGGTTTGGAGACCGGGACAGGGAACTATGGCTACACCTTC. It codes for CASGLETGTGNYGYTF.

The chain uses TRBV15 and TRBJ2-3, with D tentatively TRBD1 (5 bases). Germline values: CDR1 LNHNV, CDR2 YYDKDF (reference sequence). This CDR3 is built from 15 residues. Trimming cost V 5 bases and J 2 bases, with 14 bases left between them. The CDR3 DNA follows: TGTGCCACCAGCCACCGACAGACAAACACAGATACGCAGTATTTT. The encoded protein is CATSHRQTNTDTQYF.

The table lists this clone with a count of one. This chain uses TRBV10-2 with TRBJ1-2; D is unclear. This CDR3 region has 14 residues. The germline gives CDR1 WSHSY, CDR2 SAAADI. The V gene lost 10 bases and the J gene lost 2 bases, with 17 bases spanning the gap. The CDR3 coding sequence is TGCGCCACCCACGGAGAGGGCTCCAACTATGGCTACACCTTC. Translation: CATHGEGSNYGYTF.

CDR3 region: CASSDRGRYTGELFF. In nucleotides, the CDR3 is TGTGCCAGCAGTGACAGGGGGAGGTACACCGGGGAGCTGTTTTTT. The genes are TRBV6-6 and TRBJ2-2; 9 nucleotides line up with TRBD1. The germline CDR1 and CDR2 sequences are MNHNY and SVGAGI (reference sequence). The CDR3 consists of 15 residues. Germline trimming cut 5 bases from V and 3 bases from J; bases unmatched to any gene: 4.